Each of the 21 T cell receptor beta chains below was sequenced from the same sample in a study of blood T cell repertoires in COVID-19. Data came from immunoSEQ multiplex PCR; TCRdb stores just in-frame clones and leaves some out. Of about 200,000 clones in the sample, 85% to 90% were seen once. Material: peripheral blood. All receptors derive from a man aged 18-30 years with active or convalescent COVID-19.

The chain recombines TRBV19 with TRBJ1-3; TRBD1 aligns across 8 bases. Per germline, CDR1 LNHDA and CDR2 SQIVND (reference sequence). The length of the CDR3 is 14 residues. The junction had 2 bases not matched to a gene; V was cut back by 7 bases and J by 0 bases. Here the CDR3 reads CASNRGSSGNTIYF. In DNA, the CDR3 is TGTGCCAGTAACAGGGGGAGCTCTGGAAACACCATATATTTT.

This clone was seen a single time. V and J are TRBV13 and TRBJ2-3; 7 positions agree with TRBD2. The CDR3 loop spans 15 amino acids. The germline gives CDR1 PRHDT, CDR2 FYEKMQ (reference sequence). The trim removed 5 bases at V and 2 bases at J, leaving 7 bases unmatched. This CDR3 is CASSLGLADTDTQYF. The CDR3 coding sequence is TGTGCCAGCAGCCTGGGGCTAGCGGACACAGATACGCAGTATTTT.

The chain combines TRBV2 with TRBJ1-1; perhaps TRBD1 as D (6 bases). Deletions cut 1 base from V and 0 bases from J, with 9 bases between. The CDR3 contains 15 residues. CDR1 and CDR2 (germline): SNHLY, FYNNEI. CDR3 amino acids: CASSEVDRMNTEAFF. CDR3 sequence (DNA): TGTGCCAGCAGTGAAGTGGACAGAATGAACACTGAAGCTTTCTTT.

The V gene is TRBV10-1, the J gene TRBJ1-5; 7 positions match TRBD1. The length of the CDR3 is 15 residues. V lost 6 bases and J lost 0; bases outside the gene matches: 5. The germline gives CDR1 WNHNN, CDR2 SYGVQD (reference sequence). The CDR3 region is CASRNGTASNQPQHF. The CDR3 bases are TGCGCCAGCAGAAACGGGACAGCTAGCAATCAGCCCCAGCATTTT.

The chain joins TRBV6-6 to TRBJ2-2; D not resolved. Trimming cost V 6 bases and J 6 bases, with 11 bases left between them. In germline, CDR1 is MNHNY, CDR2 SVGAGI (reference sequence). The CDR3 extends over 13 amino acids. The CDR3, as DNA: TGTGCCAGCAGAGGAGTGGTCGCCGGGGAGCTGTTTTTT. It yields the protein CASRGVVAGELFF.

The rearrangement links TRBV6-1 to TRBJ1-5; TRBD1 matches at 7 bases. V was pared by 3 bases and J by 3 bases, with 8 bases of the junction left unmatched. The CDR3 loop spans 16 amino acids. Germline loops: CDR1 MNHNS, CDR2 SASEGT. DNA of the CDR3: TGTGCCAGCAGTGATAACGGGACAGCTTACAATCAGCCCCAGCATTTT. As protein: CASSDNGTAYNQPQHF.

The CDR3 DNA is TGCGCCAGCAGCCGACCCTCTAGCGGGAACGGGGTCAATGAGCAGTTCTTC. Amino acid sequence: CASSRPSSGNGVNEQFF. The chain links TRBV4-1 to TRBJ2-1, with TRBD2 matching 9 bases. The germline V gene encodes CDR1 MGHRA and CDR2 YSYEKL. The trim removed 4 bases at V and 6 bases at J, leaving 13 bases unmatched. The CDR3 sequence is 17 residues long.

Here the CDR3 reads CASSLDSNTGELFF. In DNA, the CDR3 is TGTGCCAGCAGTCTGGACTCGAACACCGGGGAGCTGTTTTTT. This chain joins TRBV2 and TRBJ2-2; D is perhaps TRBD2 (5 bases). From germline, CDR1 is SNHLY and CDR2 FYNNEI. Trimming removed 5 bases at V and 0 bases at J, with 7 bases between. This CDR3 has 14 amino acids.

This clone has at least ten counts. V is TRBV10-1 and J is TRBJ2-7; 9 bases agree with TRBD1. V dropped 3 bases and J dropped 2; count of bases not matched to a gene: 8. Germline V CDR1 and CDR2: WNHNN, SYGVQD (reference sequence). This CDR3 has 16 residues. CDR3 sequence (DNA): TGCGCCAGCAGTGACTCGAACGGGACAGGGCCCTACGAGCAGTACTTC. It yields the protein CASSDSNGTGPYEQYF.

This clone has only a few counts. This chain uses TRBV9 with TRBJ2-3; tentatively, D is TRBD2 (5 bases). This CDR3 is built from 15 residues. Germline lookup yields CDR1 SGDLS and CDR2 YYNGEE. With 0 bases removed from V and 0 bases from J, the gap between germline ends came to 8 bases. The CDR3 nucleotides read TGTGCCAGCAGCGTAGCCAGCGGAAGCACAGATACGCAGTATTTT. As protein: CASSVASGSTDTQYF.

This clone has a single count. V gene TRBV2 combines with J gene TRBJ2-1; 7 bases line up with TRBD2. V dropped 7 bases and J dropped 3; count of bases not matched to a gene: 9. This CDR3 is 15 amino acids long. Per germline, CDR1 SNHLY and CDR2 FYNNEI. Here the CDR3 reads CASKSVAGDYNEQFF. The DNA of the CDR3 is TGTGCCAGCAAGTCAGTTGCGGGGGACTACAATGAGCAGTTCTTC.

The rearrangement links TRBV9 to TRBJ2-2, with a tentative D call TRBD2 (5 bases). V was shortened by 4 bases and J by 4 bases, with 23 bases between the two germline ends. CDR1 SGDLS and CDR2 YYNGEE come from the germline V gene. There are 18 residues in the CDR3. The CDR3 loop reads CASSPSTSSKTLTGELFF. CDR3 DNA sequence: TGTGCCAGCAGCCCAAGCACTAGTTCCAAGACCCTCACCGGGGAGCTGTTTTTT.

The CDR3 spells CASSQRQGETDTQYF. The CDR3 DNA reads TGTGCCAGCTCGCAGCGACAGGGAGAGACAGATACGCAGTATTTT. The chain has TRBV18 and TRBJ2-3; the match to TRBD1 covers 7 bases. Germline CDR1 and CDR2: KGHSH and LQKENI. CDR3 length equals 15 residues. Losses at the gene ends were 6 bases for V and 3 bases for J; bases not matched to a gene: 9.

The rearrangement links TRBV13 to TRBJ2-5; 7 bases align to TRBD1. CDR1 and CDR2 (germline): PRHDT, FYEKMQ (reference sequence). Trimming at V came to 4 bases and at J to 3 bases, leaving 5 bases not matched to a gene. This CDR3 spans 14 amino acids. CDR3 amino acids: CASSSTQGEETQYF. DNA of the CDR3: TGTGCCAGCAGCTCCACGCAGGGGGAAGAGACCCAGTACTTC. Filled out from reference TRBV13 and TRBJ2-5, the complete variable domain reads AAGVIQSPRHLIKEKRETATLKCYPIPRHDTVYWYQQGPGQDPQFLISFYEKMQSDKGSIPDRFSAQQFSDYHSELNMSSLELGDSALYFCASSSTQGEETQYFGPGTRLLVL.

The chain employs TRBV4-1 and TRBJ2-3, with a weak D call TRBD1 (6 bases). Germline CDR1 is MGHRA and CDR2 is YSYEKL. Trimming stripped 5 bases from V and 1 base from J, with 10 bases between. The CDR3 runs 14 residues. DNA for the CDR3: TGCGCCAGCAGCGGATACAGGGGCACAGATACGCAGTATTTT. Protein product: CASSGYRGTDTQYF.

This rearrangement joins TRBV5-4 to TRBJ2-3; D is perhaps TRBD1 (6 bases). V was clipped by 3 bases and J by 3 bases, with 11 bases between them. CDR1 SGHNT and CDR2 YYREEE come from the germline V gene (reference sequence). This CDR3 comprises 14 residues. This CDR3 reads CASSSDGTTDTQYF. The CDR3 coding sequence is TGTGCCAGCAGCTCGGACGGGACAACAGATACGCAGTATTTT.

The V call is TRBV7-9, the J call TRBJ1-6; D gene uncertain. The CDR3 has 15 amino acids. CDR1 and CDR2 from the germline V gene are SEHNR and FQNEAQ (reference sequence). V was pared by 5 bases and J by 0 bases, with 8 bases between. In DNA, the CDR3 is TGTGCCAGCAGCCACAGTGGCTCCTATAATTCACCCCTCCACTTT. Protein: CASSHSGSYNSPLHF.

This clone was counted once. The CDR3 is CASSATSRQDTQYF. The CDR3 nucleotides read TGTGCCAGCTCCGCGACTAGTCGTCAAGATACGCAGTATTTT. This chain connects TRBV2 to TRBJ2-3; a possible D gene is TRBD2 (6 bases). Trimming pared 8 bases from V and 5 bases from J, leaving 17 bases between. The CDR3 spans 14 residues. The germline V gene encodes CDR1 SNHLY and CDR2 FYNNEI.

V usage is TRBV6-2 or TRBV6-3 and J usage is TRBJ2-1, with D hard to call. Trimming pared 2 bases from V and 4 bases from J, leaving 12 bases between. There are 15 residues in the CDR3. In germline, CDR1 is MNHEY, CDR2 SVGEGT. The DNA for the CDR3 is TGTGCCAGCAGTTACCTCACGCCGGGTTACAATGAGCAGTTCTTC. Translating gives CASSYLTPGYNEQFF.

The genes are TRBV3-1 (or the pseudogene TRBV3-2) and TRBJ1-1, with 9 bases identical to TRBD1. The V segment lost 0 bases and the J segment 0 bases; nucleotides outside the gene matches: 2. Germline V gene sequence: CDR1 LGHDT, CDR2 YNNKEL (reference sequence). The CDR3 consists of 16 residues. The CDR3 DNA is TGTGCCAGCAGCCAAGAGGGACAGGGTTTGAACACTGAAGCTTTCTTT. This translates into CASSQEGQGLNTEAFF.

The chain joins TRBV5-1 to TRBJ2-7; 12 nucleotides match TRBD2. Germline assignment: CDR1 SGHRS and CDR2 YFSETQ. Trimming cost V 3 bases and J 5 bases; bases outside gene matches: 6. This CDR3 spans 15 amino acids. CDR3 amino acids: CASSSLAGGPHEQYF. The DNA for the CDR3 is TGCGCCAGCAGCTCTCTAGCGGGAGGGCCCCACGAGCAGTACTTC.